What follows describes a single T cell receptor (beta chain). Its antigen remains undetermined. Base qualities are not at hand, and no much larger clone is one base apart. The library was obtained by the immunoSEQ multiplex PCR assay. A mixture of 60 forward primers for TCR Vbeta segments and 13 reverse primers for TCR Jbeta segments was used in the multiplex PCR. The CDR3 region of rearranged TCR beta genes was amplified from genomic DNA by a multiplex PCR assay. On the Illumina HiSeq System, the amplified TCR beta libraries were sequenced as 87-base-pair reads. The paper's data handling went like this. A later analysis tallied roughly 78 million unique TCR beta chains across the 610 or so repertoires, and approximately 11 million of those chains were shared by two or more donors. A nearest-neighbor algorithm error-corrected the raw reads and collapsed the reads into unique sequences, merging closely related sequences to remove PCR and sequencing errors. V, D and J gene segments were assigned by aligning CDR3 sequences to IMGT reference sequences. For a sequence to be retained, a match of at least six nucleotides to both a V gene segment and a J gene segment was required. A rearrangement counted as productive if the CDR3 had no stop codons and remained in frame with V and J, and every other rearrangement counted as non-productive. CDR3 was defined by IMGT convention, running from the second conserved V-encoded cysteine to the conserved J-encoded phenylalanine. Sequences without an unambiguous match to a single V gene segment were excluded from the earlier analysis of 587 of the donors. An earlier analysis of 500 to 600 of the donors classified V segments as functional when productive rearrangements were above 56.7% and as segregating when the standard deviation between donors was above 5%. A statistical classification framework was built to diagnose cytomegalovirus status from the catalog of TCR beta chain sequences. In a later analysis, TCR nucleotide sequences were compared against IMGT/GENE-DB human TR gene sequences so that V and J genes could be assigned. Using the TCRdist pipeline, a later analysis assigned CDR3 sequences along with most-parsimonious VDJ recombination scenarios. In a later analysis, each TCR beta chain was defined by its CDR3 amino acid sequence together with its V-gene family, and reads lacking a unique V-gene family were excluded. In a later analysis, nearly 600 highly shared, low-generation-probability nucleotide sequences were removed to address suspected cross-contamination and a sequencing artifact. For each public chain, a later analysis derived a clonal expansion index from normalized ranks of inferred template counts within each repertoire. In a later analysis, generation probabilities were computed with a VDJ recombination model fitted to out-of-frame rearrangements, and the resulting probabilities were checked against IGoR. In a later analysis, hypergeometric tests were used to score TCR-TCR, TCR-HLA and TCR-CMV co-occurrence, with a repertoire-size bias correction applied to TCR pairs. To estimate false discovery rates, a later analysis permuted the HLA or CMV assignments 20 times. A later analysis grouped co-occurring TCRs with DBSCAN, adding TCRdist sequence similarity when clustering within HLA-allele-positive subsets. Repertoires with fewer than 30,000 or more than 120,000 public chains, plus five repertoires with anomalous nucleotide sharing, were excluded from co-occurrence clustering. TCRdb provides this immuneACCESS table in a form limited to in-frame rearrangements. Some clones are lacking; in checked studies, under half of them reflect an unresolved V gene, and why the rest are absent is not known. V and J calls and clone size are copied from that table; D and trimming were computed from the DNA. The sample table contains under 200,000 clones; only one count was recorded for about 68% of them. The ten largest clones capture less than 3% of the sample.

The cohort was made up of about 670 healthy bone marrow donors. Cohort members were all nominally healthy when sampled, although unrecorded immune exposures were likely present. The donor was CMV seronegative and belonged to the group of 320 or so seronegative cohort members. A peripheral blood sample was collected from each donor, and TCR beta sequencing was performed on peripheral blood mononuclear cells. The Qiagen DNeasy Blood Extraction Kit was used to extract genomic DNA from the blood cell samples. These data come from a study of cytomegalovirus exposure and HLA in healthy donors (dated by TCRdb to between 2016 and 2019). About the investigation overall: In an earlier analysis of fewer than 750 of the donors, around 300 Gb of sequence data and approximately 100 million unique TCR beta sequences from 150 million to 200 million T cells were reported. Around 300 gigabases of sequencing data and roughly 90 million unique TCR sequences were included in an early release covering about 600 HLA-typed donors. Of the 300 to 450 genotyped donors, 65% to 90% fell in the genetic ancestry cluster associated with self-reported Caucasian donors. The aim of the study was to test whether cataloging public T cell receptors could identify signatures of past pathogen exposure. The study profiled the T cell repertoires of fewer than 850 subjects by immunosequencing and related them to cytomegalovirus serostatus. A separate validation cohort of roughly 120 different subjects was used in addition to the roughly 720-subject first cohort. The study combined high-throughput TCR immunosequencing, statistical association of individual TCRs with disease status, and machine learning to predict cytomegalovirus infection status. A later analysis re-analyzed previously published TCR beta repertoires from 550 to 700 donors and added high-resolution HLA genotyping to study TCR occurrence patterns. Rather than drawing on any new phenotypic data, the later analysis identified candidate immune exposures from TCR beta sequences and the way those sequences occurred across donors. An earlier analysis of 587 of the donors used high-throughput TCR beta sequencing to judge whether each TCR beta V gene segment behaved as functional or pseudogenic. Alongside the repertoire data, information on donor age, sex, ethnicity and CMV serostatus was compiled. A later genetic analysis took genome-wide SNP genotypes for about 65% of the 666 donors and used that subset as a discovery cohort. Every repertoire in the discovery cohort had been generated on one and the same sequencing platform. HLA typing included class I and class II loci at four-digit resolution. Typing coverage differed by locus: A, B, C, DRB1 and DQB1 were typed in about 629-640 donors, DQA1 in about 510, DPA1 in 600 to 610, and DPB1 in approximately 450. A few DR-DQ haplotypes were treated as single units for association and clustering because of strong linkage in the cohort. Across 398 genotyped donors of the cohort, an average of about 220,000 unique TCR beta nucleotide sequences per donor were sequenced, and roughly 20% of those sequences were non-productive. Here is what the overall study found, with its caveats: Cytomegalovirus status was reported to be diagnosed by the classifier with high specificity and sensitivity in both the original and validation cohorts. Most TCR sequences were seen in very few donors, while some public TCRs were found in many individuals. In a later analysis, the rate of TCR association differed among HLA loci, with DRB1 alleles having the most associated TCRs and HLA-C alleles having the fewest. When HLA alleles, especially DR and DQ, strongly co-occurred, TCR associations were difficult to assign to individual alleles. For the cohort, immune exposure information was limited to CMV serostatus. In a later analysis, most CMV-associated TCR beta chains were found to appear HLA-restricted, with HLA associations seemingly driven largely by CMV exposure. HLA typing was unavailable for some donors at each locus, so association tests used only the typed subset. In a later genetic analysis, fewer N-insertions in productive TCRs were reported among donors in an Asian-associated ancestry cluster than the roughly 700-donor mean. In this cohort, only TCR beta chains were sequenced, and detectable features were limited by the absence of alpha or paired-chain data. The study gave a list of 150 to 200 TCR beta chains associated with cytomegalovirus. In an earlier analysis of around 600 of the donors, most TCR beta V segments were observed in productive rearrangements about 87% or about 30% of the time, broadly matching IMGT annotations. Because counts were too low, about 15 rarely observed V segments, including chromosome 9 orphons, were left out of the earlier analysis of several hundred of the donors. In a later analysis, several top co-occurrence clusters were reported to appear linked to parvovirus B19, influenza, CMV and Epstein-Barr virus. Sequencing depth was assumed to be roughly uniform across donors in the presence/absence analyses, though that assumption may not hold. At a false discovery rate of 0.05, a later analysis linked under 20,000 TCR beta sequences to specific HLA alleles. Correlated functional status among segregating V segments might be attributable to linkage disequilibrium, but an unknown experimental factor could not be ruled out. In a later genetic analysis, a missense DCLRE1C variant was associated with V-gene and J-gene trimming of TCR beta chains, and the association was replicated in an independent cohort. In a later analysis, HLA-associated TCR beta chains were found to be more clonally expanded and to have lower generation probabilities than equally common non-associated chains. A few of the identified cytomegalovirus-associated TCR beta chains were confirmed in vitro to be specific for cytomegalovirus antigens. Because the 87-base-pair reads could not distinguish some IMGT-functional V segments, including TRBV6-2 and TRBV6-3, those segments were excluded. A further reported finding was that TCR beta sequences accurately predicted the HLA-A and HLA-B alleles for most subjects in the first cohort. A cluster of highly shared sequence variants was judged likely to be a technical artifact of the sequencing pipeline. The authors suggested that the approach could potentially be generalized to other disease states and immunological phenotypes.

CDR1 SGHNT and CDR2 YYREEE are derived from the germline V gene (reference sequence). The CDR3 spans 15 residues, from the cysteine through the phenylalanine. The entry retains the CDR3 DNA only, 45 bases that are in frame from base 1. V is cut back by 5 bases and J by 6 bases, with 10 bases in the junction unmatched. This TCR derives from a female donor in good health and CMV-seronegative. The sequence is built from TRBV5-4 and TRBJ2-1, with TRBD2 identical over 8 junction bases. Sequencing used PBMCs. The nucleotide sequence reads as follows: TGTGCCAGCAGTCCGGAGCGGGAGAGCTTCAATGAGCAGTTCTTC. Translated, this is CASSPERESFNEQFF.